This passage covers 8 T cell receptor beta chains from one sample sequenced in a study of response to subunit inactivated influenza vaccine. TCRdb passed the RT-PCR reads through MiXCR, listing each CDR3 protein once. This sample has 400,000 to 550,000 distinct CDR3 sequences, with 25% found just once. Sequencing used CD4+ T cells sorted from PBMCs, obtained more than 4 days after vaccination. These TCRs come from a man aged 45 to 65 who received an inactivated influenza vaccine.

This clonotype has just a few counts. J is TRBJ2-3 and V is TRBV7-2; no clear D. Germline values: CDR1 SGHTA, CDR2 FQGNSA. The V gene lost 0 bases and the J gene lost 4 bases, with 11 bases spanning the gap. CDR3 length: 15 amino acids. The CDR3 region has the DNA TGTGCCAGCAGCTTAGCCCAAATAATTGCAGATACGCAGTATTTT. It codes for CASSLAQIIADTQYF.

This clonotype was seen a handful of times. CDR3 nucleotide sequence: TGCAGTGCGAAACTGGCGAGGGGGAGTCAGCCCCAGCATTTT. Amino acids: CSAKLARGSQPQHF. The rearrangement uses TRBV20-1 and TRBJ1-5, with D perhaps matching TRBD1 (6 bases). There are 14 residues in the CDR3. V was pared by 6 bases and J by 6 bases, with 18 bases between. Germline V gives CDR1 DFQATT, CDR2 SNEGSKA (reference sequence).

In its sample, this clonotype was seen a few times. The chain recombines TRBV6-1 with TRBJ1-2; the D is unclear. Trimming removed 6 bases from V and 3 bases from J, with 14 bases in between. Germline V gene data show CDR1 as MNHNS and CDR2 as SASEGT. The CDR3 has 14 residues. CDR3 in amino acids: CASRKWTVDYGYTF. The CDR3 coding sequence is TGTGCCAGCAGGAAATGGACTGTAGACTATGGCTACACCTTC.

The chain is built from TRBV20-1 and TRBJ2-7; possibly TRBD1 for D (6 bases). Germline CDR1 DFQATT, CDR2 SNEGSKA (reference sequence). This CDR3 comprises 14 residues. Trimming left V 6 bases short and J 3 bases short, with 18 bases between. The CDR3 spells CSAEARQAGYEQYF. The CDR3 DNA sequence: TGCAGTGCAGAGGCCCGACAGGCGGGCTACGAGCAGTACTTC.

Note on this clonotype: The junction differs from germline at one of its ends, possibly a read error. This chain uses TRBV18 with TRBJ2-5; the D gene is possibly TRBD2 (6 bases). The CDR3 length is 15 residues. Germline assignment: CDR1 KGHSH and CDR2 LQKENI. This CDR3 is CASSPLAEYQETQYF. CDR3 nucleotide sequence: TGTGCCAGCTCTCCACTAGCAGAGTACCAAGAGACCCAGTACTTC.

The V gene is TRBV4-3, the J gene TRBJ2-3; 8 bases map to TRBD2. Germline V gene lookup returns CDR1 LGHNA and CDR2 YSLEER. Trimming at V came to 0 bases and at J to 0 bases, leaving 8 bases not matched to a gene. This CDR3 comprises 18 residues. The CDR3 here is CASSQDQGSGASTDTQYF. CDR3 DNA: TGCGCCAGCAGCCAAGATCAAGGTAGCGGGGCTAGCACAGATACGCAGTATTTT.

This chain joins TRBV20-1 and TRBJ1-3; D is unclear. The CDR3 is made up of 13 amino acids. V was pared by 5 bases and J by 0 bases, with 8 bases between. The V gene's germline CDR1 is DFQATT and CDR2 SNEGSKA (reference sequence). The CDR3 DNA reads TGCAGTGCTGGGTCTTCCTCTGGAAACACCATATATTTT. Protein product: CSAGSSSGNTIYF.

J is TRBJ2-5 and V is TRBV3-1; 9 bases fit TRBD2. This CDR3 spans 16 amino acids. In germline, CDR1 is LGHDT, CDR2 YNNKEL (reference sequence). J gave up 4 bases and V 1 base, and 7 bases lay outside the gene matches. The CDR3 DNA reads TGTGCCAGCAGCCAAGTTGGCGGGGGGGCCTCAGAGACCCAGTACTTC. Protein product: CASSQVGGGASETQYF.